This TCR beta chain originates from a study of Graves' ophthalmopathy and Graves' hyperthyroidism. This clonotype has a handful of counts. The junction does not match germline at one end; this may be a read error. This CDR3 spans 13 amino acids. Germline V gene data show CDR1 as SNHLY and CDR2 as FYNNEI. Excluded were patients with other autoimmune diseases, uncontrolled infections, pregnancy or lactation. The TCR beta CDR3 regions underwent amplification from RNA transcripts. RT-PCR in the first round used HTBI primers; a second-round multiplex PCR followed. One entry per CDR3 protein results from TCRdb running MiXCR on the multiplex PCR reads. The sample contains approximately 1.2 million distinct CDR3 sequences, approximately 35% of which appear only once.

Sequenced sample: peripheral blood or thyroid tissue (not recorded which). The TCR comes from an adult man with Graves' hyperthyroidism. This chain uses TRBV2 with TRBJ2-5; D possibly corresponds to TRBD2 (5 bases). The CDR3 DNA follows: TGTGCCAGCAGTGAAGTAGAGTGGGAGACCCAATACTTC. It yields the protein CASSEVEWETQYF.